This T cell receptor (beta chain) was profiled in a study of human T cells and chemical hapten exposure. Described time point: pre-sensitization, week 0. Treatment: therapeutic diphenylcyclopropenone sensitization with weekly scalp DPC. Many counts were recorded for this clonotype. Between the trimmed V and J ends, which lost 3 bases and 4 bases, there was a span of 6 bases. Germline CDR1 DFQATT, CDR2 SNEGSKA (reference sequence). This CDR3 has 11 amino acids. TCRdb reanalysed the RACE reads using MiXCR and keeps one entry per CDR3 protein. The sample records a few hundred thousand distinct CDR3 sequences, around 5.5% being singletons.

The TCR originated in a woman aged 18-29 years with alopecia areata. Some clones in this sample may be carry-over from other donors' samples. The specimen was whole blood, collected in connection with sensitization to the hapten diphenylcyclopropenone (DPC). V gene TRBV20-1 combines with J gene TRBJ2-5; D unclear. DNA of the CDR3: TGCAGTGCTAGTTCTAGAGAGACCCAGTACTTC. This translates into CSASSRETQYF.